These 4 T cell receptor beta chains were sequenced from one sample in a study of Tregs in tolerant kidney transplant recipients. TCRdb's copy holds only in-frame clones and misses some; the assay was immunoSEQ multiplex PCR. The sample has hundreds of thousands of clones; more than 65% are singletons. The sequencing input was CD4+ T cells from blood. The receptors derive from a human donor in good health.

This chain joins TRBV19 and TRBJ1-5, with a tentative D call TRBD1 (5 bases). The V end lost 3 bases, the J end lost 3 bases, and 9 bases lay between the germline ends. Germline lookup yields CDR1 LNHDA and CDR2 SQIVND (reference sequence). The CDR3 runs to 14 residues. CDR3 in DNA: TGTGCCAGTAGTATTCGGACAAACAATCAGCCCCAGCATTTT. Protein: CASSIRTNNQPQHF. Supplemented by reference TRBV19 and TRBJ1-5, the full variable domain reads DGGITQSPKYLFRKEGQNVTLSCEQNLNHDAMYWYRQDPGQGLRLIYYSQIVNDFQKGDIAEGYSVSREKKESFPLTVTSAQKNPTAFYLCASSIRTNNQPQHFGDGTRLSIL.

The chain couples TRBV2 to TRBJ1-5, with 7 bases aligning to TRBD1. CDR1 and CDR2 from the germline V gene are SNHLY and FYNNEI. The ends lost 7 bases at V and 3 bases at J; junction bases unmatched: 3. The CDR3 is 13 residues long. CDR3: CASKGQNNQPQHF. As DNA, the CDR3 is TGTGCCAGCAAGGGACAGAACAATCAGCCCCAGCATTTT.

CDR3: CASSYSDRRGEQYF. As DNA, the CDR3 is TGTGCCAGCAGTTACTCTGACAGGCGAGGCGAGCAGTACTTC. This sequence joins TRBV6-5 and TRBJ2-7, with D possibly being TRBD1 (6 bases). CDR3 size: 14 residues. The germline V gene encodes CDR1 MNHEY and CDR2 SVGAGI. Trimming left V 0 bases short and J 6 bases short, with 12 bases between.

V is TRBV6-5 and J is TRBJ1-4; D is unclear. The CDR3 consists of 14 residues. The germline V gene encodes CDR1 MNHEY and CDR2 SVGAGI. Trimming took off 2 bases at V and 4 bases at J, with 8 bases between the two ends. CDR3 sequence reads: CASSYRQLNEKLFF. DNA for the CDR3: TGTGCCAGCAGTTACCGGCAGCTTAATGAAAAACTGTTTTTT.